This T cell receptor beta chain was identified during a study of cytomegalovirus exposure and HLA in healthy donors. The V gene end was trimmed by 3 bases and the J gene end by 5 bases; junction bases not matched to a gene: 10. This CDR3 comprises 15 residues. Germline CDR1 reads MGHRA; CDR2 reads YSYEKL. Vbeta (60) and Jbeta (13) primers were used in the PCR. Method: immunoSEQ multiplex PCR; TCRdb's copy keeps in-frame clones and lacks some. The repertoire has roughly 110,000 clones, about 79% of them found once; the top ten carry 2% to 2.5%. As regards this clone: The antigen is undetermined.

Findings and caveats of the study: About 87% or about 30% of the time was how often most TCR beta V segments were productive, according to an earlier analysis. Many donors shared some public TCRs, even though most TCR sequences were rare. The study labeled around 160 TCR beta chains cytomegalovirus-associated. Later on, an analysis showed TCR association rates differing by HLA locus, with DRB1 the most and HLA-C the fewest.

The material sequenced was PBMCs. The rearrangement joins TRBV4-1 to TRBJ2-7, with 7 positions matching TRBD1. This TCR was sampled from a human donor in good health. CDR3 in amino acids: CASSQGLRGRNEQYF. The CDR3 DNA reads TGCGCCAGCAGCCAGGGGCTGAGGGGGCGAAACGAGCAGTACTTC.